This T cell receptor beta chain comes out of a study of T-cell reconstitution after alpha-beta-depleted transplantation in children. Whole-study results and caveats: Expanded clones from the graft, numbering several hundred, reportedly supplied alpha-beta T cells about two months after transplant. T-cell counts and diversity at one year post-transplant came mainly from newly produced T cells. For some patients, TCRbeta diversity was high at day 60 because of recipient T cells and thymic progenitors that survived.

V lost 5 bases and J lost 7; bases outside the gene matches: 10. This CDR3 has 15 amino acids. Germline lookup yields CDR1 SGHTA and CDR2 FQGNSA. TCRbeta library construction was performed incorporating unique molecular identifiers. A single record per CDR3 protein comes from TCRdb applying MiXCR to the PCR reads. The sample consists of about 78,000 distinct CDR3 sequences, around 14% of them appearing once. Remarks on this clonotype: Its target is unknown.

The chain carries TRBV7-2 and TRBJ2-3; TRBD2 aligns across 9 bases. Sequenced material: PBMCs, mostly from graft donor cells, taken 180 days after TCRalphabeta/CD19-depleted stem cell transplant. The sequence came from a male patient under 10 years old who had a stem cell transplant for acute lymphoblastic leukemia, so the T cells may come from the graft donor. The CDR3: CASSPSGNPPHTQYF. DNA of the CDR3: TGTGCCAGCAGCCCTAGCGGGAATCCCCCACATACGCAGTATTTT.